This record looks at one TCR beta chain sequence and its context. Its antigen is not identified. The germline V gene encodes CDR1 MNHNS and CDR2 SASEGT. The V gene lost 6 bases and the J gene lost 5 bases, with 20 bases spanning the gap. CDR3 length: 15 residues. Relapses following autologous stem cell transplantation were seen in all patients, with brentuximab vedotin exposure varying. Best responses fell into complete response, partial response or progressive disease. These data are taken from a study of PD-1 blockade in classical Hodgkin lymphoma. General study points: Baseline diversity was lower in partial responders and progressors than complete responders.

Profiled with immunoSEQ multiplex PCR; TCRdb holds only in-frame clones, not every one. The sample holds tens of thousands of clones, 82% seen once. The sequence was obtained from a human donor with classical Hodgkin lymphoma. The sequences come from peripheral blood mononuclear cells (PBMCs), collected at baseline. The chain has TRBV6-1 and TRBJ2-7; TRBD1 might be the D (6 bases). The chain's CDR3 is CASRPGTNKVNEQYF. The DNA of the CDR3 is TGTGCCAGCAGGCCCGGGACAAACAAGGTTAACGAGCAGTACTTC.